The 13 T cell receptor beta chains presented below share a single source sample, sequenced in a study of T cell repertoires in cytomegalovirus infection. No antigen is known for these receptors. From the reads, TCRdb called clonotypes with MiXCR, one entry per CDR3 protein. The data hold around 540,000 distinct CDR3 sequences, with roughly 34% observed a single time. Sequenced material: cultured PBMCs, taken from culture after CMV antigen stimulation. The source of these receptors is a human donor in good health (CMV status not recorded). Some clones in this sample may be carry-over from other donors' samples.

The chain uses TRBV12-3 or TRBV12-4 and TRBJ2-7; the match to TRBD2 covers 7 bases. V lost 7 bases, J lost 0 bases, and 6 bases stayed unmatched. The CDR3 covers 14 residues. The CDR3 loop reads CASTSSGGSYEQYF. The CDR3 coding sequence is TGTGCCAGCACGAGCTCGGGGGGCTCCTACGAGCAGTACTTC.

This clonotype was seen repeatedly, ten times or more. The rearrangement uses TRBV12-3 or TRBV12-4 and TRBJ1-1; the D is unclear. The CDR3 runs 13 residues. V lost 8 bases and J 5 bases, leaving 15 bases between the germline ends. In DNA form, the CDR3 reads TGTGCCAGCGGTGGTGCTCTGGAGACTGAAGCTTTCTTT. Its translation is CASGGALETEAFF.

This clonotype was recorded a few times. The gene calls are TRBV12-3 or TRBV12-4 and TRBJ1-2; D remains unclear. The CDR3 is 13 residues long. Trimming cost V 6 bases and J 8 bases, with 16 bases left between them. DNA for the CDR3: TGTGCCAGCAGCCCCTGGGGAGCGGAAGGCTACACCTTC. Its protein product is CASSPWGAEGYTF.

Here the CDR3 reads CASSAPLGGTDTQYF. CDR3 in DNA: TGTGCCAGCAGCGCCCCCCTAGGGGGAACAGATACGCAGTATTTT. The chain joins TRBV7-9 to TRBJ2-3; possible D gene TRBD1, 6 bases. This CDR3 is 15 amino acids long. In germline, CDR1 is SEHNR, CDR2 FQNEAQ (reference sequence). With 5 bases removed from V and 3 bases from J, the gap between germline ends came to 15 bases.

In the case of this clonotype: At one of its ends the junction is not consistent with the germline gene, which may arise from a read error. This rearrangement joins TRBV20-1 to TRBJ2-7; TRBD2 matches at 7 bases. The CDR3 consists of 14 residues. CDR1 is DFQATT, CDR2 SNEGSKA, per germline (reference sequence). CDR3 DNA sequence: TGCAGTGCCAGAGGACCGGGGGGAGCTTACGAGCAGTACTTC. It is translated as CSARGPGGAYEQYF.

The chain has TRBV19 and TRBJ1-5; D not resolved. V lost 7 bases and J lost 0, with 13 bases in between. CDR1 and CDR2 (germline): LNHDA, SQIVND (reference sequence). CDR3 length: 15 residues. The CDR3 is CASNRPGDSNQPQHF. As DNA, the CDR3 is TGTGCCAGTAACCGGCCGGGCGATAGCAATCAGCCCCAGCATTTT.

The chain recombines TRBV29-1 with TRBJ1-4, with TRBD1 matching 9 bases. The CDR3 totals 13 residues. The V segment lost 4 bases and the J segment 15 bases; nucleotides outside the gene matches: 12. Germline V gene data show CDR1 as SQVTM and CDR2 as ANQGSEA. The CDR3 DNA sequence: TGCAGCGTTGCGACAGGGGGGTCAGGGAAGGTGTTTTTT. Translation gives CSVATGGSGKVFF.

The chain carries TRBV6-1 and TRBJ1-1; D call uncertain. This CDR3 contains 14 residues. Deletions cut 7 bases from V and 2 bases from J, with 14 bases between. Germline loops: CDR1 MNHNS, CDR2 SASEGT. The CDR3 bases are TGTGCCAGCAATCGAAATGGGGTTAACACTGAAGCTTTCTTT. Translation gives CASNRNGVNTEAFF.

The chain couples TRBV4-1 to TRBJ1-1; no clear D gene. Between the trimmed V and J ends, which lost 4 bases and 1 base, there was a span of 10 bases. The CDR3 consists of 14 residues. Germline V lookup: CDR1 MGHRA, CDR2 YSYEKL. The CDR3: CASSPIDPNTEAFF. The CDR3 coding sequence is TGCGCCAGCAGCCCGATTGACCCGAACACTGAAGCTTTCTTT.

In its sample, this clonotype was seen a few times. J is TRBJ2-7 and V is TRBV6-2 or TRBV6-3, with D perhaps being TRBD1 or TRBD2 (5 bases each). The V gene's germline CDR1 is MNHEY and CDR2 SVGEGT. CDR3 length: 13 amino acids. Trimming shortened V by 2 bases and J by 9 bases, and 14 bases separated the two germline ends. The CDR3, as DNA: TGTGCCAGCAGTTACAGGGGACGGGATGTGCAGTACGTC. This sequence encodes CASSYRGRDVQYV.

This clonotype occurred a few times. The gene calls are TRBV7-2 and TRBJ2-1; no clear D gene. CDR1 is SGHTA and CDR2 is FQGNSA in the germline V gene. Trimming left V 0 bases short and J 0 bases short, with 6 bases between. This CDR3 is 15 amino acids long. CDR3 coding DNA: TGTGCCAGCAGCTTAGCTGGGTACTCCTACAATGAGCAGTTCTTC. Residues: CASSLAGYSYNEQFF. The whole variable domain, remainder taken from reference TRBV7-2 and TRBJ2-1, is GAGVSQSPSNKVTEKGKDVELRCDPISGHTALYWYRQSLGQGLEFLIYFQGNSAPDKSGLPSDRFSAERTGGSVSTLTIQRTQQEDSAVYLCASSLAGYSYNEQFFGPGTRLTVL.

In this sample, this clonotype turned up a few times. V usage is TRBV27 and J usage is TRBJ1-1, with D maybe TRBD1 (5 bases). V shed 1 base and J shed 6 bases, with 15 bases lying between them. This CDR3 contains 15 residues. Germline V gene lookup returns CDR1 MNHEY and CDR2 SMNVEV (reference sequence). In DNA, the CDR3 is TGTGCCAGCAGTTTATTTTGGGGCGGGGGAGCTGAAGCTTTCTTT. Its protein product is CASSLFWGGGAEAFF.

This chain joins TRBV7-2 and TRBJ1-2; unclear D gene. CDR3 length equals 12 residues. Looked up from germline, CDR1 is SGHTA and CDR2 is FQGNSA. Deletions cut 5 bases from V and 5 bases from J, with 9 bases between. The CDR3: CASSPAGYGYTF. In nucleotides, the CDR3 is TGTGCCAGCAGCCCCGCGGGGTATGGCTACACCTTC.